The 20 T cell receptor beta chains in this list originate from one sample, sequenced in a study of metastatic and nonmetastatic thyroid tumors. TCRdb redid the clone calls on the PCR reads using MiXCR. Of 20,000 to 25,000 clones in the sample, around a fifth were seen once. Thyroid surgery was performed in patients who had received no treatment beforehand. The sequenced sample consisted of tumor tissue. The receptor source for this set is a female donor with papillary thyroid cancer or a benign thyroid nodule (not recorded which). Some clones in this sample may be carry-over from other donors' samples.

Of note for this clone: This may come from a read error, since a much larger clone is one base off. J is TRBJ1-1 and V is TRBV5-1; D may be TRBD1 (6 bases). CDR1 and CDR2 (germline): SGHRS, YFSETQ. The CDR3 consists of 15 residues. CDR3 in DNA: TGCGCCGGCAGCTTGGTATCGGGGGGCGGTTCTGAAGCTTTCTTT. It is translated as CAGSLVSGGGSEAFF.

This chain connects TRBV11-2 to TRBJ2-7; D gene ambiguous. Trimming removed 5 bases at V and 7 bases at J, with 9 bases between. CDR1 SGHAT and CDR2 FQNNGV come from the germline V gene. The CDR3 has 11 amino acids. In DNA form, the CDR3 reads TGTGCCAGCAGCCAGTCCCGGGAGCAGTACTTC. It yields the protein CASSQSREQYF.

This chain connects TRBV20-1 to TRBJ1-1, with TRBD1 identical over 7 bases. Germline V gives CDR1 DFQATT, CDR2 SNEGSKA (reference sequence). The CDR3 has 14 amino acids. With 6 bases clipped from V and 0 bases from J, the junction kept 7 bases outside the gene matches. The CDR3 bases are TGCAGTGCATTGGACAGGCAGATGAACACTGAAGCTTTCTTT. Residues: CSALDRQMNTEAFF.

This clone was seen repeatedly, ten times or more. CDR3 region: CASTWGQGQSTEAFF. The CDR3 DNA follows: TGTGCCTCTACCTGGGGACAGGGGCAGAGCACTGAAGCTTTCTTT. The J gene is TRBJ1-1, the V gene TRBV2; 10 bases are shared with TRBD1. This CDR3 has 15 residues. V was pared by 11 bases and J by 4 bases, with 13 bases of the junction left unmatched. Germline CDR1 reads SNHLY; CDR2 reads FYNNEI.

This clone was counted between two and nine times. The chain employs TRBV6-1 and TRBJ2-7, with D tentatively TRBD2 (8 bases). Germline V gene data show CDR1 as MNHNS and CDR2 as SASEGT. The CDR3 totals 17 residues. Trimming took off 3 bases at V and 3 bases at J, with 21 bases between the two ends. As DNA, the CDR3 is TGTGCCAGCAGTGAGGTATTAATAGCGGGACAGTTCTACGAGCAGTACTTC. Its translation: CASSEVLIAGQFYEQYF.

This clone is classed as medium-sized (0.01 to 0.1%). This chain joins TRBV20-1 and TRBJ1-3; D is unclear. V gave up 3 bases and J gave up 0 bases, with 12 bases separating them. There are 15 residues in the CDR3. Germline CDR1 DFQATT, CDR2 SNEGSKA (reference sequence). The CDR3 region has the DNA TGCAGTGCTAGCCGTGGACGGGGCTCTGGAAACACCATATATTTT. As protein: CSASRGRGSGNTIYF.

A remark on this clone: At one of its ends the junction is not consistent with the germline gene, which may arise from a read error. The chain recombines TRBV30 with TRBJ2-7; D is perhaps TRBD1 (5 bases). CDR1 is GTSNPN, CDR2 SVGIG, per germline (reference sequence). The CDR3 covers 14 residues. CDR3 in amino acids: CAWTRLTWGGERYF. The CDR3 bases are TGTGCCTGGACTCGGTTAACATGGGGCGGCGAGCGGTACTTC.

By share, this clone ranks as large. This chain links TRBV6-2 or TRBV6-3 with TRBJ2-7, with D unclear. Deletions cut 2 bases from V and 1 base from J, with 6 bases between. The CDR3 contains 13 residues. Germline V gene data show CDR1 as MNHEY and CDR2 as SVGEGT. The CDR3 spells CASSYQVSYEQYF. CDR3 sequence (DNA): TGTGCCAGCAGTTACCAGGTTTCCTACGAGCAGTACTTC.

This clone was seen many times. The chain joins TRBV6-4 to TRBJ1-3; maybe TRBD1 (5 bases). Germline V CDR1 and CDR2: MRHNA, SNTAGT. The CDR3 is 16 amino acids. Deletions cut 0 bases from V and 0 bases from J, with 9 bases between. The CDR3 DNA reads as TGTGCCAGCAGTGACTCGGGGCGGTTCTCTGGAAACACCATATATTTT. Amino acid sequence: CASSDSGRFSGNTIYF.

This clone ranks as medium-sized (0.01 to 0.1%). The gene calls are TRBV7-3 and TRBJ1-1; 7 bases map to TRBD1. CDR3 length: 13 residues. V shed 4 bases, J shed 6 bases, and the junction held 5 bases outside the gene matches. Germline assignment: CDR1 SGHTA and CDR2 FQGTGA. The CDR3 DNA is TGTGCCAGCAGCTGGAACAGGGGAGCTGAAGCTTTCTTT. Amino acid sequence: CASSWNRGAEAFF.

The chain carries TRBV6-1 and TRBJ2-5; 12 nucleotides match TRBD1. Germline CDR1 and CDR2: MNHNS and SASEGT. The CDR3 length is 17 residues. The trim removed 7 bases at V and 2 bases at J, leaving 11 bases unmatched. The CDR3 nucleotides are TGTGCCAGCATCCCCGGGACAGGGGGCGCGAGTCAAGAGACCCAGTACTTC. Amino acid sequence: CASIPGTGGASQETQYF.

Turning to this clone: At one boundary the junction diverges from the germline segment, which might be a read error. This chain joins TRBV5-1 and TRBJ2-2; 12 bases fit TRBD2. This CDR3 spans 17 amino acids. The germline CDR1 and CDR2 sequences are SGHRS and YFSETQ. The CDR3 here is CTSSLWTSGTITGELFF. The CDR3 DNA sequence: TGCACCAGCAGCTTGTGGACTAGCGGGACGATCACCGGGGAGCTGTTTTTT.

A few counts support this clone. The sample carries other DNA sequences with the same CDR3. The chain employs TRBV27 and TRBJ1-3; D is undetermined. This CDR3 spans 17 amino acids. V gave up 5 bases and J gave up 3 bases, with 20 bases separating them. Germline-derived CDR1 and CDR2 are MNHEY and SMNVEV (reference sequence). The CDR3 DNA is TGTGCCAGCAGTCCCCGAGGCGTTGGGCGAGGTGGAAACACCATATATTTT. Residues: CASSPRGVGRGGNTIYF.

The rearrangement uses TRBV4-2 and TRBJ2-7, with 9 positions matching TRBD1. The germline V gene encodes CDR1 LGHNA and CDR2 YNFKEQ. This CDR3 spans 15 amino acids. The V gene end was trimmed by 2 bases and the J gene end by 2 bases; junction bases not matched to a gene: 4. CDR3 DNA sequence: TGTGCCAGCAGCCAACCGGGACAGGGAACCTACGAGCAGTACTTC. Protein: CASSQPGQGTYEQYF.

This clone was seen many times. V is TRBV28 and J is TRBJ2-4; 9 bases agree with TRBD1. CDR1 and CDR2 (germline): MDHEN, SYDVKM. The CDR3 totals 15 residues. With V trimmed by 7 bases and J by 1 base, 5 bases remained unmatched. CDR3 sequence (DNA): TGTGCCAGCAACACAGGGGGCTTCGCCAAAAACATTCAGTACTTC. This gives the protein CASNTGGFAKNIQYF. Variable domain in full (rest from reference TRBV28 and TRBJ2-4): DVKVTQSSRYLVKRTGEKVFLECVQDMDHENMFWYRQDPGLGLRLIYFSYDVKMKEKGDIPEGYSVSREKKERFSLILESASTNQTSMYLCASNTGGFAKNIQYFGAGTRLSVL.

This clone appeared once. The CDR3 here is CACQPGRSNYGYTF. DNA of the CDR3: TGTGCCTGCCAACCAGGACGCTCCAACTATGGCTACACCTTC. The rearrangement links TRBV30 to TRBJ1-2; the D is unclear. The CDR3 spans 14 residues. Trimming took off 6 bases at V and 2 bases at J, with 16 bases between the two ends. Germline V gives CDR1 GTSNPN, CDR2 SVGIG (reference sequence).

Many counts were recorded for this clone. The J gene is TRBJ2-1, the V gene TRBV6-1, with 13 bases that match TRBD2. The V and J ends lost 6 bases and 5 bases, in that order; junction bases with no gene match: 7. The germline V gene has CDR1 MNHNS and CDR2 SASEGT. This CDR3 region has 16 residues. CDR3 sequence: CASRDRLAGGNNEQFF. DNA of the CDR3: TGTGCCAGCAGGGACCGACTAGCGGGAGGCAACAATGAGCAGTTCTTC.

This clone was detected ten times or more. The J gene is TRBJ2-5, the V gene TRBV19, with D uncertain. V lost 7 bases, J lost 3 bases, and 15 bases lay in between. CDR1 and CDR2 (germline): LNHDA, SQIVND (reference sequence). This CDR3 comprises 14 residues. The CDR3 spells CASNDGAWKETQYF. The CDR3 DNA reads as TGTGCCAGTAATGACGGAGCCTGGAAAGAGACCCAGTACTTC.

Ten or more counts support this clone. This CDR3 is CASTPRTGGGETQYF. CDR3 bases: TGTGCCAGCACCCCGCGGACAGGGGGCGGAGAGACCCAGTACTTC. The chain combines TRBV2 with TRBJ2-5, with TRBD1 identical over 11 bases. This CDR3 has 15 amino acids. Per germline, CDR1 SNHLY and CDR2 FYNNEI. V shed 7 bases, J shed 4 bases, and the junction held 8 bases outside the gene matches.

The chain joins TRBV5-6 to TRBJ2-7; D is perhaps TRBD1 (5 bases). The V gene's germline CDR1 is SGHDT and CDR2 YYEEEE. The CDR3 runs to 13 residues. V dropped 3 bases and J dropped 6 bases, with 13 bases sitting between them. As DNA, the CDR3 is TGTGCCAGCAGCTATGACAGTTACTCCGAGCAGTACTTC. Translated: CASSYDSYSEQYF.